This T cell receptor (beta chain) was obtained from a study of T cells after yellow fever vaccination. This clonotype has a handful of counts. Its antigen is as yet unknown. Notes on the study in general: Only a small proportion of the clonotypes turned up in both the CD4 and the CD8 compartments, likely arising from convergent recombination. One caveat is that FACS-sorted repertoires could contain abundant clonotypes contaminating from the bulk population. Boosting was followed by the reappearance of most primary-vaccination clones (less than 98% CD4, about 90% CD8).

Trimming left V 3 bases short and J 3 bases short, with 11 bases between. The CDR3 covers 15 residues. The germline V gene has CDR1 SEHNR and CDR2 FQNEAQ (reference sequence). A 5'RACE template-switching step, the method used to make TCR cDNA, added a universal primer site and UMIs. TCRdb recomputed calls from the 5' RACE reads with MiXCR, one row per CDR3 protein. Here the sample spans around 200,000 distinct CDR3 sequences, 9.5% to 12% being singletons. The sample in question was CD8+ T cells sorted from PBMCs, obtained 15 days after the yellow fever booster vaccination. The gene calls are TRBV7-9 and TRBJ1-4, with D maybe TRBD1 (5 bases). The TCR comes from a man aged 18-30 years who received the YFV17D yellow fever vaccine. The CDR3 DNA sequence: TGTGCCAGCAGCTTTTTTCAAGGGGCTAATGAAAAACTGTTTTTT. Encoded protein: CASSFFQGANEKLFF.